This is a list of T cell receptor beta chains from one sample in a study of graft-versus-host responses after intestinal transplantation. This table comes from immunoSEQ multiplex PCR, and its TCRdb copy is limited to in-frame clones, with some not included. There are approximately 28,000 clones in the sample; approximately 93% occur only once, and about 0.66% lies in the top ten. Sequencing used PBMCs, obtained about 65 days after intestinal transplant. Source of these receptors: a human patient who received an intestinal transplant, so some T cells may come from the graft donor. Both conserved end residues are part of each CDR3. Fields, in order: CDR3 protein, CDR3 DNA, D gene, clone size, V gene, J gene. The D gene is left open where the match is weak. Clone sizes are given selectively: once, few, many, or a class where the clone is expanded.

CDR3aa: CASSLGPSGGWSSYEQYF
CDR3nt: TGTGCCAGCAGCTTAGGTCCTAGCGGGGGCTGGAGCTCCTACGAGCAGTACTTC
d_gene: TRBD2
abundance: -
v_gene: TRBV7-2
j_gene: TRBJ2-7

CDR3aa: CAWRTSGLHNEQFF
CDR3nt: TGTGCCTGGCGGACTAGCGGGCTTCACAATGAGCAGTTCTTC
d_gene: TRBD2
abundance: -
v_gene: TRBV30
j_gene: TRBJ2-1

CDR3aa: CASSQEFIGTSGDSSYNEQFF
CDR3nt: TGCGCCAGCAGCCAAGAATTTATCGGGACTAGCGGTGATAGCTCCTACAATGAGCAGTTCTTC
d_gene: TRBD2
abundance: -
v_gene: TRBV4-1
j_gene: TRBJ2-1

CDR3aa: CSANNNREVVDNEQFF
CDR3nt: TGCAGCGCCAACAACAACAGGGAAGTTGTGGACAATGAGCAGTTCTTC
d_gene: -
abundance: -
v_gene: TRBV29-1
j_gene: TRBJ2-1

CDR3aa: CARIIQGTDYGYTF
CDR3nt: TGTGCCAGAATCATCCAAGGGACAGACTATGGCTACACCTTC
d_gene: TRBD1
abundance: -
v_gene: TRBV5-5
j_gene: TRBJ1-2

CDR3aa: CASSLSGLTGELFF
CDR3nt: TGTGCCAGCAGCTTGTCAGGGCTAACCGGGGAGCTGTTTTTT
d_gene: -
abundance: -
v_gene: TRBV5-5
j_gene: TRBJ2-2

CDR3aa: CASSQDWFTEGDEQFF
CDR3nt: TGTGCCAGCAGCCAAGATTGGTTTACGGAGGGAGATGAGCAGTTCTTC
d_gene: -
abundance: -
v_gene: TRBV4-2
j_gene: TRBJ2-1

CDR3aa: CASSPWAGAMNTEAFF
CDR3nt: TGTGCCAGCTCACCATGGGCAGGAGCTATGAACACTGAAGCTTTCTTT
d_gene: -
abundance: -
v_gene: TRBV18
j_gene: TRBJ1-1

CDR3aa: CASSLLVGAGVSYEQYF
CDR3nt: TGTGCCAGCAGTTTATTAGTTGGAGCGGGAGTCTCCTACGAGCAGTACTTC
d_gene: TRBD2
abundance: -
v_gene: TRBV27
j_gene: TRBJ2-7

CDR3aa: CASSFLSSDEQYF
CDR3nt: TGTGCCAGCAGTTTCCTTTCGTCCGACGAGCAGTACTTC
d_gene: -
abundance: -
v_gene: TRBV27
j_gene: TRBJ2-7

CDR3aa: CASSHRGLGETQYF
CDR3nt: TGTGCCAGCAGCCACAGGGGGCTTGGGGAGACCCAGTACTTC
d_gene: TRBD1
abundance: -
v_gene: TRBV27
j_gene: TRBJ2-5

CDR3aa: CASSIVAGGPYEQYF
CDR3nt: TGTGCCAGTAGTATAGTTGCGGGGGGTCCCTACGAGCAGTACTTC
d_gene: TRBD2
abundance: -
v_gene: TRBV19
j_gene: TRBJ2-7

CDR3aa: CATSRGRGTGGYEQYF
CDR3nt: TGTGCCACCAGCAGAGGAAGGGGGACAGGAGGCTACGAGCAGTACTTC
d_gene: TRBD1
abundance: -
v_gene: TRBV15
j_gene: TRBJ2-7

CDR3aa: CASSRAGGGETQYF
CDR3nt: TGTGCCAGCAGCAGGGCCGGGGGAGGAGAGACCCAGTACTTC
d_gene: -
abundance: -
v_gene: TRBV7-2
j_gene: TRBJ2-5

CDR3aa: CASSQDSVGQGRTDTQYF
CDR3nt: TGCGCCAGCAGCCAAGATAGTGTGGGACAGGGGCGCACAGATACGCAGTATTTT
d_gene: TRBD1
abundance: -
v_gene: TRBV4-3
j_gene: TRBJ2-3

CDR3aa: CASSPMTGNTEAFF
CDR3nt: TGCGCCAGCAGCCCCATGACGGGGAACACTGAAGCTTTCTTT
d_gene: -
abundance: once
v_gene: TRBV4-1
j_gene: TRBJ1-1

CDR3aa: CASSRPGDRGDTQYF
CDR3nt: TGCGCCAGCAGCCGGCCCGGGGACAGGGGTGATACGCAGTATTTT
d_gene: TRBD1
abundance: -
v_gene: TRBV5-1
j_gene: TRBJ2-3

CDR3aa: CASSQERAGELFF
CDR3nt: TGTGCCAGCAGCCAAGAAAGGGCCGGGGAGCTGTTTTTT
d_gene: -
abundance: -
v_gene: TRBV4-2
j_gene: TRBJ2-2

CDR3aa: CASRVRLAGEGGELFF
CDR3nt: TGTGCCAGTAGAGTAAGACTAGCGGGAGAAGGCGGGGAGCTGTTTTTT
d_gene: TRBD2
abundance: -
v_gene: TRBV19
j_gene: TRBJ2-2

CDR3aa: CASSLGGYGYTF
CDR3nt: TGTGCCAGCAGCCTAGGGGGCTATGGCTACACCTTC
d_gene: -
abundance: -
v_gene: TRBV7-9
j_gene: TRBJ1-2

CDR3aa: CAWRLLRNTIYF
CDR3nt: TGTGCCTGGAGACTTCTGAGGAACACCATATATTTT
d_gene: -
abundance: -
v_gene: TRBV30
j_gene: TRBJ1-3

CDR3aa: CASGLTGDNEKLFF
CDR3nt: TGTGCCTCGGGATTAACAGGGGACAACGAAAAACTGTTTTTT
d_gene: TRBD1
abundance: -
v_gene: TRBV7-9
j_gene: TRBJ1-4

CDR3aa: CASSRTTLGQGPYGYTF
CDR3nt: TGCGCCAGCAGCCGCACTACGCTCGGACAGGGGCCTTATGGCTACACCTTC
d_gene: TRBD1
abundance: -
v_gene: TRBV4-1
j_gene: TRBJ1-2

CDR3aa: CASSQWTYVLTSDEQYF
CDR3nt: TGCGCCAGCAGCCAGTGGACCTACGTATTAACAAGTGACGAGCAGTACTTC
d_gene: -
abundance: -
v_gene: TRBV4-1
j_gene: TRBJ2-7

CDR3aa: CASSPSKDTQYF
CDR3nt: TGTGCCAGCAGTCCCTCGAAAGATACGCAGTATTTT
d_gene: -
abundance: -
v_gene: TRBV27
j_gene: TRBJ2-3

CDR3aa: CASSYFVGVSTDTQYF
CDR3nt: TGTGCCAGCAGTTACTTCGTGGGGGTTAGCACAGATACGCAGTATTTT
d_gene: -
abundance: -
v_gene: TRBV6-5
j_gene: TRBJ2-3

CDR3aa: CASSQVGQGSYGYTF
CDR3nt: TGCGCCAGCAGCCAGGTCGGACAGGGGAGCTATGGCTACACCTTC
d_gene: TRBD1
abundance: -
v_gene: TRBV4-1
j_gene: TRBJ1-2

CDR3aa: CASSLEGLNYGYTF
CDR3nt: TGTGCCAGCAGCTTGGAGGGGTTGAACTATGGCTACACCTTC
d_gene: -
abundance: -
v_gene: TRBV5-4
j_gene: TRBJ1-2

CDR3aa: CASRTSLNTEAFF
CDR3nt: TGCGCCAGCAGGACCAGCCTGAACACTGAAGCTTTCTTT
d_gene: -
abundance: -
v_gene: TRBV5-1
j_gene: TRBJ1-1

CDR3aa: CASSYKPNTEAFF
CDR3nt: TGTGCCAGCAGTTACAAACCGAACACTGAAGCTTTCTTT
d_gene: -
abundance: once
v_gene: TRBV6-9
j_gene: TRBJ1-1

CDR3aa: CAWSGGYTDTQYF
CDR3nt: TGTGCCTGGAGTGGAGGATACACAGATACGCAGTATTTT
d_gene: -
abundance: -
v_gene: TRBV30
j_gene: TRBJ2-3

CDR3aa: CASSESVVSGSYEQYF
CDR3nt: TGTGCCAGCAGTGAAAGTGTGGTTAGCGGGAGCTACGAGCAGTACTTC
d_gene: TRBD2
abundance: few
v_gene: TRBV6-1
j_gene: TRBJ2-7

CDR3aa: CASSLEIGRSKGTQYF
CDR3nt: TGTGCCAGCAGCTTAGAAATAGGCCGTTCGAAAGGTACGCAGTATTTT
d_gene: -
abundance: -
v_gene: TRBV7-2
j_gene: TRBJ2-3

CDR3aa: CASSPRGGGYNEQFF
CDR3nt: TGTGCCAGCAGCCCCAGGGGCGGGGGTTACAATGAGCAGTTCTTC
d_gene: -
abundance: -
v_gene: TRBV7-9
j_gene: TRBJ2-1

CDR3aa: CATTRDRGRDEQFF
CDR3nt: TGTGCCACGACCCGGGACAGGGGGCGCGATGAGCAGTTCTTC
d_gene: TRBD1
abundance: once
v_gene: TRBV19
j_gene: TRBJ2-1

CDR3aa: CASRWSSYNEQFF
CDR3nt: TGTGCCAGCAGGTGGAGCTCCTACAATGAGCAGTTCTTC
d_gene: -
abundance: once
v_gene: TRBV25-1
j_gene: TRBJ2-1

CDR3aa: CASSPERETSNEQFF
CDR3nt: TGTGCCAGCAGCCCCGAGCGGGAGACCTCCAATGAGCAGTTCTTC
d_gene: TRBD2
abundance: -
v_gene: TRBV28
j_gene: TRBJ2-1

CDR3aa: CASSFGTSGSYHTDTQYF
CDR3nt: TGTGCCAGCAGTTTTGGGACTAGCGGGAGTTATCACACAGATACGCAGTATTTT
d_gene: TRBD2
abundance: -
v_gene: TRBV27
j_gene: TRBJ2-3

CDR3aa: CASSQGRSRQLGAFF
CDR3nt: TGCGCCAGCAGCCAAGGAAGGTCGAGGCAGCTGGGAGCTTTCTTT
d_gene: -
abundance: -
v_gene: TRBV4-1
j_gene: TRBJ1-1

CDR3aa: CASSVWGQGGSGANVLTF
CDR3nt: TGCGCCAGCAGCGTTTGGGGACAGGGGGGATCTGGGGCCAACGTCCTGACTTTC
d_gene: TRBD1
abundance: -
v_gene: TRBV5-1
j_gene: TRBJ2-6

CDR3aa: CASSPRDGTGLLYGYTF
CDR3nt: TGTGCCAGCAGTCCCCGGGACGGGACAGGGCTGCTCTATGGCTACACCTTC
d_gene: TRBD1
abundance: -
v_gene: TRBV11-3
j_gene: TRBJ1-2

CDR3aa: CASSFGRYQETQYF
CDR3nt: TGTGCCAGCAGTTTTGGGCGGTACCAAGAGACCCAGTACTTC
d_gene: -
abundance: -
v_gene: TRBV25-1
j_gene: TRBJ2-5

CDR3aa: CASSFGGIRTEAFF
CDR3nt: TGTGCCAGCAGCTTCGGGGGAATTAGGACTGAAGCTTTCTTT
d_gene: -
abundance: -
v_gene: TRBV7-9
j_gene: TRBJ1-1

CDR3aa: CASSDISGVAGEDEQYF
CDR3nt: TGTGCCAGCAGTGATATTTCTGGTGTAGCGGGGGAGGACGAGCAGTACTTC
d_gene: TRBD2
abundance: once
v_gene: TRBV25-1
j_gene: TRBJ2-7

CDR3aa: CASSVGDRGVRDTQYF
CDR3nt: TGTGCCAGCAGCGTAGGCGATCGGGGGGTTCGCGATACGCAGTATTTT
d_gene: TRBD2
abundance: -
v_gene: TRBV9
j_gene: TRBJ2-3

CDR3aa: CASRRGMATNEKLFF
CDR3nt: TGTGCCAGCAGGAGAGGCATGGCAACTAATGAAAAACTGTTTTTT
d_gene: -
abundance: -
v_gene: TRBV7-9
j_gene: TRBJ1-4

CDR3aa: CASSFLPGSYNSPLHF
CDR3nt: TGTGCCAGCAGCTTTCTACCGGGGTCCTATAATTCACCCCTCCACTTT
d_gene: -
abundance: once
v_gene: TRBV7-2
j_gene: TRBJ1-6

CDR3aa: CASRAADTSYEQYF
CDR3nt: TGTGCCAGCCGTGCCGCGGACACCTCCTACGAGCAGTACTTC
d_gene: -
abundance: -
v_gene: TRBV7-6
j_gene: TRBJ2-7

CDR3aa: CASSYRSTNYGYTF
CDR3nt: TGTGCCAGCAGTTACCGGAGTACTAACTATGGCTACACCTTC
d_gene: -
abundance: -
v_gene: TRBV6-5
j_gene: TRBJ1-2

CDR3aa: CASSEGLAEENIQYF
CDR3nt: TGTGCCAGCAGCGAAGGACTAGCGGAAGAAAACATTCAGTACTTC
d_gene: TRBD2
abundance: once
v_gene: TRBV7-3
j_gene: TRBJ2-4

CDR3aa: CATSRGQYQETQYF
CDR3nt: TGTGCCACCAGCAGAGGACAGTACCAAGAGACCCAGTACTTC
d_gene: -
abundance: -
v_gene: TRBV15
j_gene: TRBJ2-5

CDR3aa: CASSYSNRVNEQYF
CDR3nt: TGTGCCAGCAGTTACTCGAACAGGGTAAACGAGCAGTACTTC
d_gene: -
abundance: -
v_gene: TRBV6-5
j_gene: TRBJ2-7

CDR3aa: CASSNTGASNQPQHF
CDR3nt: TGTGCCAGCAGCAATACAGGGGCGAGCAATCAGCCCCAGCATTTT
d_gene: TRBD1
abundance: -
v_gene: TRBV2
j_gene: TRBJ1-5

CDR3aa: CASSLTLARGGREQYF
CDR3nt: TGTGCCAGCAGCCTCACACTAGCGAGAGGAGGGCGGGAGCAGTACTTC
d_gene: TRBD2
abundance: -
v_gene: TRBV11-2
j_gene: TRBJ2-7

CDR3aa: CASSEFVMGNYGYTF
CDR3nt: TGTGCCAGCAGTGAATTTGTGATGGGGAACTATGGCTACACCTTC
d_gene: -
abundance: -
v_gene: TRBV2
j_gene: TRBJ1-2